This TCR beta chain originates from a study of shared clonotypes between healthy human individuals. Study context: Each donor contributed plates that comprised three CD4 naive, three CD4 memory, two CD8 naive and one CD8 memory.

A note on this clone: The sample contains more than one DNA sequence encoding this CDR3.

Trimming stripped 0 bases from V and 0 bases from J, with 5 bases between. Germline V gives CDR1 LNHDA, CDR2 SQIVND (reference sequence). This CDR3 contains 14 residues. For sorted subsets, approximately 0.2 ug DNA per replicate equaled 30,000 or so T cell genomes. The table came from immunoSEQ multiplex PCR; TCRdb's copy has only in-frame clones and leaves some out. The table includes under 1,100,000 clones, around 82% detected once. The clonotype was recovered from a man aged 18 to 35 in good health. Some clones in this sample may be carry-over from other donors' samples. Sequences were obtained from memory CD4+ T cells from PBMCs. This sample's subset: CD45RA-negative fraction. The gene calls are TRBV19 and TRBJ1-1, with unresolved D. The CDR3 reads CASSIDLMNTEAFF. CDR3 sequence (DNA): TGTGCCAGTAGTATAGATCTGATGAACACTGAAGCTTTCTTT. Supplemented by reference TRBV19 and TRBJ1-1, the full variable domain reads DGGITQSPKYLFRKEGQNVTLSCEQNLNHDAMYWYRQDPGQGLRLIYYSQIVNDFQKGDIAEGYSVSREKKESFPLTVTSAQKNPTAFYLCASSIDLMNTEAFFGQGTRLTVV.